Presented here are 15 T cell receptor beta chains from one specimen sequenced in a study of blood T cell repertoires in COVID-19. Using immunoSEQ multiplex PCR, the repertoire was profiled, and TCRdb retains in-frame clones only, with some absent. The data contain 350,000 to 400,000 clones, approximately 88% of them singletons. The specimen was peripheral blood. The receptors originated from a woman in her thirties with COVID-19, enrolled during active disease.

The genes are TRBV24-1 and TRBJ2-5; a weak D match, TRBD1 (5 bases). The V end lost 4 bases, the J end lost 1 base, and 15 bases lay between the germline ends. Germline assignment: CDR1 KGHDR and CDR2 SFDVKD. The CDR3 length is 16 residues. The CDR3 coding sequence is TGTGCCACCAGTGACACCGGCGCAGGGCTCCAAGAGACCCAGTACTTC. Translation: CATSDTGAGLQETQYF.

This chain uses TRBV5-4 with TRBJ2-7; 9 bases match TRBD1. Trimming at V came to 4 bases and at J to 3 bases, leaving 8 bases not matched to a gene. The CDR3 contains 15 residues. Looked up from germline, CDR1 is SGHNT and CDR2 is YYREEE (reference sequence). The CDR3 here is CASSRGQGPVYEQYV. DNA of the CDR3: TGTGCCAGCAGCCGCGGACAGGGGCCGGTCTACGAGCAGTACGTC.

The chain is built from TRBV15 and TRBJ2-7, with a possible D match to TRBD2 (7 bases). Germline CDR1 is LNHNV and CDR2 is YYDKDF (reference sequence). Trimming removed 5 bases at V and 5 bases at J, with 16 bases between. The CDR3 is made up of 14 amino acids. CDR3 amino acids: CATSSPGGAHEQYV. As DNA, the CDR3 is TGTGCCACCAGCTCCCCTGGGGGGGCCCACGAGCAGTACGTC.

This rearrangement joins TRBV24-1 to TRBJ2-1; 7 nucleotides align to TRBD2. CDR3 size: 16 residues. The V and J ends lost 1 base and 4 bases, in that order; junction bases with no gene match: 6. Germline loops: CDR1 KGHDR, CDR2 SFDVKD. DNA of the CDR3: TGTGCCACCAGTGATTTCTCTAGCGGAAATTACAATGAGCAGTTCTTC. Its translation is CATSDFSSGNYNEQFF.

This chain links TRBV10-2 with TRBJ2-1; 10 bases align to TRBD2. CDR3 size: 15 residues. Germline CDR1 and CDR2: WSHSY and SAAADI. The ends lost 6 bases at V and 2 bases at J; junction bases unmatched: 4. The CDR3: CASRPSGSTYNEQFF. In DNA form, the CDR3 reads TGCGCCAGCAGGCCTAGCGGGAGCACCTACAATGAGCAGTTCTTC.

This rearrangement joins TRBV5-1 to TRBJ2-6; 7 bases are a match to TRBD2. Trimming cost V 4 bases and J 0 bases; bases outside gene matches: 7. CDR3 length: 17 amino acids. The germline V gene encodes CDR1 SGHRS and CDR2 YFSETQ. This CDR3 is CASSPQPGGSGANVLTF. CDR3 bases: TGCGCCAGCAGCCCACAACCGGGGGGCTCTGGGGCCAACGTCCTGACTTTC. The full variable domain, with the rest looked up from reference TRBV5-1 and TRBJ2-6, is KAGVTQTPRYLIKTRGQQVTLSCSPISGHRSVSWYQQTPGQGLQFLFEYFSETQRNKGNFPGRFSGRQFSNSRSEMNVSTLELGDSALYLCASSPQPGGSGANVLTFGAGSRLTVL.

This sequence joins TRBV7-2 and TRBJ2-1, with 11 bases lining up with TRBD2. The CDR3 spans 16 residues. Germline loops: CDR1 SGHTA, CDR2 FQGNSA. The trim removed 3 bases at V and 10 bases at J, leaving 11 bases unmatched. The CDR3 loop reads CASSFFPLAGVREQFF. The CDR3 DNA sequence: TGTGCCAGCAGCTTCTTCCCACTAGCGGGAGTTCGAGAGCAGTTCTTC. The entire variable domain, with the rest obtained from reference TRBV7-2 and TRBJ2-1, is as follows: GAGVSQSPSNKVTEKGKDVELRCDPISGHTALYWYRQSLGQGLEFLIYFQGNSAPDKSGLPSDRFSAERTGGSVSTLTIQRTQQEDSAVYLCASSFFPLAGVREQFFGPGTRLTVL.

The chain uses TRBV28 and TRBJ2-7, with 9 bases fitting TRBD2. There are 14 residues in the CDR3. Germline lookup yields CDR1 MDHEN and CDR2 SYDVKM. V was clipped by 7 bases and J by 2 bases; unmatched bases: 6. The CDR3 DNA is TGTGCCAGCACCTTAGCGGGGGCCCCCTACGAGCAGTACTTC. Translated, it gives CASTLAGAPYEQYF.

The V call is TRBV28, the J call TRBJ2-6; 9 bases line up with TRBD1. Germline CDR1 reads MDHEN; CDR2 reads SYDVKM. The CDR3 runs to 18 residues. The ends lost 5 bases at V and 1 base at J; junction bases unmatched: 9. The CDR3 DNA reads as TGTGCCAGCAGTATCCTCGGGGACAGGGTATCTGGGGCCAACGTCCTGACTTTC. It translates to CASSILGDRVSGANVLTF.

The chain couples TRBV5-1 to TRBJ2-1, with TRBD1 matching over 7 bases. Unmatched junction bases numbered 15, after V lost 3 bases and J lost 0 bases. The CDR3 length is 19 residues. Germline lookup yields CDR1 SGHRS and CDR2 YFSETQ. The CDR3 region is CASSSTGAALDSSYNEQFF. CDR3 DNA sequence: TGCGCCAGCAGCTCTACAGGGGCCGCTCTGGATAGCTCCTACAATGAGCAGTTCTTC. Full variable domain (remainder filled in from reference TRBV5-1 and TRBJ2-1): KAGVTQTPRYLIKTRGQQVTLSCSPISGHRSVSWYQQTPGQGLQFLFEYFSETQRNKGNFPGRFSGRQFSNSRSEMNVSTLELGDSALYLCASSSTGAALDSSYNEQFFGPGTRLTVL.

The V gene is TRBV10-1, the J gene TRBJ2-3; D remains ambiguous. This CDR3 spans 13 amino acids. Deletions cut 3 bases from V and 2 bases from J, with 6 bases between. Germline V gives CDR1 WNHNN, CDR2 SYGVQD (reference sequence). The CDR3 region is CASSERFTDTQYF. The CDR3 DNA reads TGCGCCAGCAGTGAACGGTTCACAGATACGCAGTATTTT.

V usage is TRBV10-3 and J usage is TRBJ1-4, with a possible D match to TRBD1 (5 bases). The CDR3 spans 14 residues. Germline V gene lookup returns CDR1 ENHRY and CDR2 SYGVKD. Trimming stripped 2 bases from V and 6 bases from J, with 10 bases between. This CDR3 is CAISEPGSDEKLFF. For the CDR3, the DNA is TGTGCCATCAGTGAGCCAGGGTCCGATGAAAAACTGTTTTTT.

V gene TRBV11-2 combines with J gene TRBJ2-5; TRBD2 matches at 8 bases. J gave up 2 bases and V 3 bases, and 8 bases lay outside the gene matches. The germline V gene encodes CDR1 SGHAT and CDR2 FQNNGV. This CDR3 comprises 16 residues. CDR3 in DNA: TGTGCCAGCAGCTTCCTGGAGCGGGAGATTCAAGAGACCCAGTACTTC. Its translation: CASSFLEREIQETQYF. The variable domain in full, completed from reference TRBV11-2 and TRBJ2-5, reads EAGVAQSPRYKIIEKRQSVAFWCNPISGHATLYWYQQILGQGPKLLIQFQNNGVVDDSQLPKDRFSAERLKGVDSTLKIQPAKLEDSAVYLCASSFLEREIQETQYFGPGTRLLVL.

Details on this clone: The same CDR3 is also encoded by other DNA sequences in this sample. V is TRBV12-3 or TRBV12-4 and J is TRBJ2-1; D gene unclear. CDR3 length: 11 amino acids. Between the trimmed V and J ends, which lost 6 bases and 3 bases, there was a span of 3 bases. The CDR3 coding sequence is TGTGCCAGCAGCCTCTACAATGAGCAGTTCTTC. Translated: CASSLYNEQFF.

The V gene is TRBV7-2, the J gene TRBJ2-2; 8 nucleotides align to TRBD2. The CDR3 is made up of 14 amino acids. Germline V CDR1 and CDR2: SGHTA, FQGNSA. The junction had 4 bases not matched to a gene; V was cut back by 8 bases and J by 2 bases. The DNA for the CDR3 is TGTGCCAGCCGTCTAGCGGGTAACACCGGGGAGCTGTTTTTT. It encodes CASRLAGNTGELFF.